A selection of T cell receptor beta chains follows, all from one sample in a study of regulatory T cells in long-lasting Graves disease. TCRdb ran MiXCR on the multiplex PCR reads and lists one entry per CDR3 protein. The table includes some 200,000 distinct CDR3 sequences, roughly 19% detected once. The same sample was also used in a study of T cells in Graves' hyperthyroidism and ophthalmopathy.

The sequencing used peripheral blood mononuclear cells (PBMCs), collected at new diagnosis, from a patient treated with antithyroid drugs. The receptors stem from a woman aged 30 to 39 with Graves disease. CDR3s include the opening cysteine and the closing phenylalanine or tryptophan. Each record gives: clone size, D gene, V gene, J gene, CDR3 protein, CDR3 DNA. The D gene is left open where the match is weak. Expanded clones are given a class, and other clones once, few, many or no size at all.

abundance: many; d_gene: -; v_gene: TRBV20-1; j_gene: TRBJ1-5; CDR3aa: CSASGQTNQPQHF; CDR3nt: TGCAGTGCTAGTGGACAAACCAATCAGCCCCAGCATTTT
abundance: many; d_gene: TRBD2; v_gene: TRBV5-1; j_gene: TRBJ2-7; CDR3aa: CASSLGPSGRGYEQYF; CDR3nt: TGCGCCAGCAGCTTGGGACCTAGCGGGAGGGGGTACGAGCAGTACTTC
abundance: -; d_gene: -; v_gene: TRBV7-9; j_gene: TRBJ2-7; CDR3aa: CASSSLQGKDYEQYF; CDR3nt: TGTGCCAGCAGCTCTCTCCAGGGTAAAGATTACGAGCAGTACTTC
abundance: -; d_gene: TRBD1; v_gene: TRBV28; j_gene: TRBJ1-6; CDR3aa: CASSTPRTGNSPLHF; CDR3nt: TGTGCCAGCAGCACACCTAGGACAGGGAATTCACCCCTCCACTTT
abundance: many; d_gene: TRBD2; v_gene: TRBV20-1; j_gene: TRBJ2-7; CDR3aa: CSARGGAGGLYEQYF; CDR3nt: TGCAGTGCTAGAGGAGGTGCGGGGGGACTATACGAGCAGTACTTC
abundance: many; d_gene: -; v_gene: TRBV30; j_gene: TRBJ1-4; CDR3aa: CAWNQGGEKLFF; CDR3nt: TGTGCCTGGAATCAGGGTGGAGAAAAACTGTTTTTT
abundance: many; d_gene: -; v_gene: TRBV11-2; j_gene: TRBJ1-1; CDR3aa: CASSLAFRGQNTEAFF; CDR3nt: TGTGCCAGCAGCTTAGCTTTTCGGGGCCAGAACACTGAAGCTTTCTTT
abundance: many; d_gene: -; v_gene: TRBV6-1; j_gene: TRBJ1-1; CDR3aa: CASRFERNTEAFF; CDR3nt: TGTGCCAGCAGGTTTGAGAGGAACACTGAAGCTTTCTTT
abundance: few; d_gene: -; v_gene: TRBV29-1; j_gene: TRBJ1-2; CDR3aa: CSVEDRGASYGYTF; CDR3nt: TGCAGCGTTGAGGACAGAGGGGCCTCCTATGGCTACACCTTC
abundance: -; d_gene: -; v_gene: TRBV28; j_gene: TRBJ2-7; CDR3aa: CASSSQRLTRDLAYEQYF; CDR3nt: TGTGCCAGCAGTTCCCAACGTCTAACCCGGGACTTAGCCTACGAGCAGTACTTC
abundance: many; d_gene: TRBD2; v_gene: TRBV7-9; j_gene: TRBJ2-5; CDR3aa: CASSLSLAGERLRETQYF; CDR3nt: TGTGCCAGCAGCTTAAGTCTAGCGGGGGAGCGGTTGAGGGAGACCCAGTACTTC
abundance: many; d_gene: -; v_gene: TRBV30; j_gene: TRBJ2-7; CDR3aa: CAWSVGAISYEQYF; CDR3nt: TGTGCCTGGAGTGTGGGGGCGATCTCCTACGAGCAGTACTTC
abundance: -; d_gene: -; v_gene: TRBV20-1; j_gene: TRBJ2-3; CDR3aa: CSARVSSTDTKYF; CDR3nt: TGCAGTGCTAGAGTTTCTAGCACAGATACGAAGTATTTT
abundance: many; d_gene: TRBD1; v_gene: TRBV12-3/TRBV12-4; j_gene: TRBJ1-2; CDR3aa: CASSRQGTNSRGYTF; CDR3nt: TGTGCCAGCAGTCGACAGGGAACGAACTCGAGGGGCTACACCTTC
abundance: many; d_gene: -; v_gene: TRBV2; j_gene: TRBJ2-2; CDR3aa: CASSETGNTGELFF; CDR3nt: TGTGCCAGCAGTGAAACGGGGAACACCGGGGAGCTGTTTTTT
abundance: many; d_gene: -; v_gene: TRBV15; j_gene: TRBJ2-7; CDR3aa: CATSRGGDSYEQYF; CDR3nt: TGTGCCACCAGCAGAGGGGGAGACAGTTACGAGCAGTACTTC
abundance: -; d_gene: -; v_gene: TRBV19; j_gene: TRBJ1-2; CDR3aa: CASRGQQGTYGYTF; CDR3nt: TGTGCCAGTAGGGGCCAGCAGGGCACCTATGGCTACACCTTC
abundance: many; d_gene: -; v_gene: TRBV7-9; j_gene: TRBJ1-2; CDR3aa: CASSPMGGYGYTF; CDR3nt: TGTGCCAGCAGCCCAATGGGGGGCTATGGCTACACCTTC
abundance: many; d_gene: -; v_gene: TRBV2; j_gene: TRBJ2-1; CDR3aa: CASSRLSDEQFF; CDR3nt: TGTGCCAGCAGTCGCCTGTCAGATGAGCAGTTCTTC
abundance: many; d_gene: -; v_gene: TRBV11-2; j_gene: TRBJ2-1; CDR3aa: CASSFRHEQFF; CDR3nt: TGTGCCAGCAGCTTTCGACATGAGCAGTTCTTC
abundance: many; d_gene: -; v_gene: TRBV24-1; j_gene: TRBJ2-1; CDR3aa: CATSDLGGLKDEQFF; CDR3nt: TGTGCCACCAGTGATTTGGGGGGGCTAAAGGATGAGCAGTTCTTC
abundance: -; d_gene: -; v_gene: TRBV10-3; j_gene: TRBJ2-3; CDR3aa: CAIEGEADTQYF; CDR3nt: TGTGCCATCGAAGGGGAGGCAGATACGCAGTATTTT
abundance: many; d_gene: TRBD2; v_gene: TRBV7-6; j_gene: TRBJ2-1; CDR3aa: CASSWTSGGATYNEQFF; CDR3nt: TGTGCCAGCAGCTGGACTAGCGGGGGAGCCACCTACAATGAGCAGTTCTTC
abundance: -; d_gene: -; v_gene: TRBV28; j_gene: TRBJ1-4; CDR3aa: CASSLTRDQKLFF; CDR3nt: TGTGCCAGCAGTTTAACCAGGGACCAAAAACTGTTTTTT
abundance: many; d_gene: -; v_gene: TRBV6-5; j_gene: TRBJ1-6; CDR3aa: CASSYGGSSYNSPLHF; CDR3nt: TGTGCCAGCAGTTACGGGGGGAGCTCCTATAATTCACCCCTCCACTTT
abundance: many; d_gene: TRBD1; v_gene: TRBV7-9; j_gene: TRBJ1-4; CDR3aa: CASSLLGQHINEKLFF; CDR3nt: TGTGCCAGCAGCTTACTGGGACAGCATATTAATGAAAAACTGTTTTTT
abundance: -; d_gene: -; v_gene: TRBV11-1; j_gene: TRBJ2-7; CDR3aa: CASSTQGRIYEQYF; CDR3nt: TGTGCCAGCAGCACCCAGGGACGGATCTACGAGCAGTACTTC
abundance: many; d_gene: TRBD1; v_gene: TRBV10-1; j_gene: TRBJ1-1; CDR3aa: CASSSTGGRGTEAFF; CDR3nt: TGCGCCAGCAGTAGTACAGGGGGACGGGGCACTGAAGCTTTCTTT
abundance: -; d_gene: -; v_gene: TRBV27; j_gene: TRBJ2-7; CDR3aa: CASSYSGGTGTTYEQYF; CDR3nt: TGTGCCAGCAGTTATTCGGGTGGGACCGGGACAACCTACGAGCAGTACTTC
abundance: many; d_gene: TRBD1; v_gene: TRBV6-1; j_gene: TRBJ1-2; CDR3aa: CASRDRGPRGYTF; CDR3nt: TGTGCCAGCAGAGACAGGGGACCGCGTGGCTACACCTTC
abundance: -; d_gene: TRBD2; v_gene: TRBV7-9; j_gene: TRBJ2-3; CDR3aa: CASSLVGGGATQYF; CDR3nt: TGTGCCAGCAGCTTAGTTGGCGGGGGGGCCACGCAGTATTTT
abundance: many; d_gene: -; v_gene: TRBV28; j_gene: TRBJ1-5; CDR3aa: CASSYRVGHQPQHF; CDR3nt: TGTGCCAGCAGTTACAGGGTGGGTCATCAGCCCCAGCATTTT
abundance: many; d_gene: TRBD2; v_gene: TRBV9; j_gene: TRBJ2-2; CDR3aa: CASSVRGPGGLAGARRDGELFF; CDR3nt: TGTGCCAGCAGCGTACGAGGACCCGGGGGACTAGCGGGAGCGAGACGAGACGGGGAGCTGTTTTTT
abundance: many; d_gene: TRBD1; v_gene: TRBV19; j_gene: TRBJ1-2; CDR3aa: CASSPQLRDRAYGYTF; CDR3nt: TGTGCCAGTAGTCCACAACTCCGGGACAGGGCCTATGGCTACACCTTC
abundance: many; d_gene: TRBD1; v_gene: TRBV19; j_gene: TRBJ1-6; CDR3aa: CASRSRTGWRDNSPLHF; CDR3nt: TGTGCCAGTCGATCCAGGACAGGGTGGCGGGATAATTCACCCCTCCACTTT
abundance: -; d_gene: -; v_gene: TRBV2; j_gene: TRBJ1-6; CDR3aa: CASSEIANRNSPLHF; CDR3nt: TGTGCCAGCAGTGAGATTGCGAACCGTAATTCACCCCTCCACTTT
abundance: many; d_gene: TRBD1; v_gene: TRBV3-1; j_gene: TRBJ2-1; CDR3aa: CASSQEYVRYELRPGQIYNEQFF; CDR3nt: TGTGCCAGCAGCCAAGAGTACGTAAGATACGAGCTCCGACCGGGACAGATCTACAATGAGCAGTTCTTC
abundance: many; d_gene: TRBD1; v_gene: TRBV27; j_gene: TRBJ1-5; CDR3aa: CASADRGLGQPQHF; CDR3nt: TGTGCCAGCGCGGACAGGGGGCTAGGTCAGCCCCAGCATTTT
abundance: many; d_gene: TRBD1; v_gene: TRBV12-3/TRBV12-4; j_gene: TRBJ2-7; CDR3aa: CASSLSGQGAHEQYF; CDR3nt: TGTGCCAGCAGTTTATCGGGACAGGGGGCCCACGAGCAGTACTTC
abundance: many; d_gene: -; v_gene: TRBV18; j_gene: TRBJ2-3; CDR3aa: CASSPPSVNTQYF; CDR3nt: TGTGCCAGCTCACCACCGTCGGTGAATACGCAGTATTTT
abundance: many; d_gene: TRBD1; v_gene: TRBV28; j_gene: TRBJ2-1; CDR3aa: CASKGDREALDEQFF; CDR3nt: TGTGCCAGCAAGGGTGACAGGGAAGCCCTAGATGAGCAGTTCTTC
abundance: many; d_gene: -; v_gene: TRBV6-2/TRBV6-3; j_gene: TRBJ1-6; CDR3aa: CASSSLGQPNSPLHF; CDR3nt: TGTGCCAGCAGTTCCCTAGGACAGCCCAATTCACCCCTCCACTTT
abundance: many; d_gene: TRBD2; v_gene: TRBV25-1; j_gene: TRBJ2-5; CDR3aa: CASSELTSASQETQYF; CDR3nt: TGTGCCAGCAGTGAATTGACTAGCGCATCTCAAGAGACCCAGTACTTC
abundance: many; d_gene: -; v_gene: TRBV7-2; j_gene: TRBJ1-2; CDR3aa: CASSQAGGGYTF; CDR3nt: TGTGCCAGCAGCCAAGCCGGGGGCGGCTACACCTTC
abundance: many; d_gene: TRBD1; v_gene: TRBV4-1; j_gene: TRBJ2-5; CDR3aa: CASSQSGGQETQYF; CDR3nt: TGCGCCAGCAGCCAGTCAGGGGGCCAAGAGACCCAGTACTTC
abundance: many; d_gene: -; v_gene: TRBV19; j_gene: TRBJ1-1; CDR3aa: CASIDGQMNTEAFF; CDR3nt: TGTGCCAGTATCGACGGACAGATGAACACTGAAGCTTTCTTT
abundance: few; d_gene: -; v_gene: TRBV19; j_gene: TRBJ1-6; CDR3aa: CASSTGPTHSPLHF; CDR3nt: TGTGCCAGTAGCACGGGACCTACTCACTCACCCCTCCACTTT
abundance: -; d_gene: TRBD2; v_gene: TRBV7-2; j_gene: TRBJ2-5; CDR3aa: CASSLSSGRSYETQYF; CDR3nt: TGTGCCAGCAGTCTATCTAGCGGGAGAAGCTATGAGACCCAGTACTTC
abundance: many; d_gene: TRBD1; v_gene: TRBV11-2; j_gene: TRBJ1-2; CDR3aa: CASSQGGTQGGYTF; CDR3nt: TGTGCCAGCAGCCAGGGGGGAACCCAAGGGGGCTACACCTTC
abundance: many; d_gene: -; v_gene: TRBV6-1; j_gene: TRBJ1-2; CDR3aa: CASSEVGYGYTF; CDR3nt: TGTGCCAGCAGTGAAGTGGGCTATGGCTACACCTTC
abundance: many; d_gene: -; v_gene: TRBV11-3; j_gene: TRBJ2-1; CDR3aa: CASSLDLTLTTRSYNEQFF; CDR3nt: TGTGCCAGCAGCTTAGATTTAACGTTGACTACCCGCTCCTACAATGAGCAGTTCTTC
abundance: -; d_gene: -; v_gene: TRBV4-2; j_gene: TRBJ2-7; CDR3aa: CASSRLDLDEQYF; CDR3nt: TGTGCCAGCAGCCGACTAGACTTGGACGAGCAGTACTTC
abundance: many; d_gene: TRBD2; v_gene: TRBV2; j_gene: TRBJ2-2; CDR3aa: CASSVMGGPKVGELFF; CDR3nt: TGTGCCAGCAGTGTAATGGGAGGGCCTAAGGTCGGGGAGCTGTTTTTT
abundance: few; d_gene: -; v_gene: TRBV3-1; j_gene: TRBJ1-2; CDR3aa: CASSRGSSNYGYTF; CDR3nt: TGTGCCAGCAGCCGGGGCAGCTCAAACTATGGCTACACCTTC
abundance: many; d_gene: -; v_gene: TRBV3-1; j_gene: TRBJ1-1; CDR3aa: CASSLQGPRTEAFF; CDR3nt: TGTGCCAGCAGCCTACAGGGCCCGAGGACTGAAGCTTTCTTT